The source of this T cell receptor (beta chain) is a study of T cells in Graves' hyperthyroidism and ophthalmopathy. Findings and caveats of the study: Stable hyperthyroidism was separated from ophthalmopathy by a model based on 13 V-J features.

Amplification of TCR beta CDR3 regions was performed using RNA transcripts as template. Carried out on the TCR CDR3, a first-round RT-PCR used the HTBI primer set. TCRdb re-called the multiplex PCR reads with MiXCR, one entry per CDR3 protein. The sample shows a few hundred thousand distinct CDR3 sequences, approximately 14% of them seen only once. This clonotype was counted ten times or more. Its antigen is unidentified. The specimen was blood. This TCR came from a woman in her thirties or forties with Graves' hyperthyroidism.

Here the CDR3 DNA reads TGTGCCAGCAGTTACGTCTCTAGCGGGATTGAGCAGTTCTTC. Its protein is CASSYVSSGIEQFF. The chain carries TRBV6-2 or TRBV6-3 and TRBJ2-1; TRBD2 agrees at 9 bases. The V gene end was trimmed by 2 bases and the J gene end by 9 bases; junction bases not matched to a gene: 5. The CDR3 length is 14 residues. Germline V gene sequence: CDR1 MNHEY, CDR2 SVGEGT.